The 20 T cell receptor beta chains reported below all come from one sample, sequenced in a study of identical twins listed by TCRdb under 2016. The library was produced with 5' RACE. Sequencing was carried out with an Illumina HiSeq 2000. TCRdb ran its own pipeline on the public reads, namely fastp trimming at Q25 and MiXCR clone calling, and kept in-frame beta chains. Rows are combined by CDR3 protein, so each entry shows the most common genes and DNA. Counted in this sample were roughly 1,500,000 distinct CDR3 sequences; more than 30% of them appeared once. Together, the top ten hold about 0.27% of the sample. The specimen was cord blood. The source of these receptors is a newborn girl in good health.

V and J are TRBV5-6 and TRBJ1-2; a weak D match, TRBD1 (5 bases). Germline CDR1 and CDR2: SGHDT and YYEEEE. CDR3 length: 13 amino acids. V was trimmed by 6 bases and J by 3 bases, leaving 12 bases between them. CDR3 bases: TGTGCCAGCAACGACCGGGACTACTATGGCTACACCTTC. Translated, it gives CASNDRDYYGYTF. Full variable domain (outside the CDR3, taken from reference TRBV5-6 and TRBJ1-2): DAGVTQSPTHLIKTRGQQVTLRCSPKSGHDTVSWYQQALGQGPQFIFQYYEEEERQRGNFPDRFSGHQFPNYSSELNVNALLLGDSALYLCASNDRDYYGYTFGSGTRLTVV.

V is TRBV14 and J is TRBJ2-1; 8 positions agree with TRBD2. Germline CDR1 SGHDN, CDR2 FVKESK. The CDR3 spans 15 residues. V was pared by 1 base and J by 5 bases, with 4 bases of the junction left unmatched. CDR3 loop: CASSQVLAGHNEQFF. Here the CDR3 DNA reads TGTGCCAGCAGCCAAGTTCTAGCGGGCCACAATGAGCAGTTCTTC.

The J gene is TRBJ2-5, the V gene TRBV4-2; 9 nucleotides line up with TRBD1. The CDR3 totals 16 residues. Trimming took 0 bases from V and 4 from J; bases not matched to a gene: 6. CDR1 and CDR2 (germline): LGHNA, YNFKEQ. In nucleotides, the CDR3 is TGTGCCAGCAGCCAAGACGGGACAGGGAGAATAGAGACCCAGTACTTC. It is translated as CASSQDGTGRIETQYF.

J is TRBJ2-1 and V is TRBV27, with 7 bases identical to TRBD2. The J call may not be correct, given that the DNA end is closer to TRBJ2-7. CDR1 and CDR2 from the germline V gene are MNHEY and SMNVEV (reference sequence). The CDR3 has 17 amino acids. CDR3 loop: CASMVSGGGSSYNEQYF. CDR3 in DNA: TGTGCCAGCATGGTTAGTGGGGGAGGGAGCTCCTACAATGAGCAGTACTTC.

As for this clonotype: Compared with germline, one end of the junction differs, possibly owing to a read error. The rearrangement joins TRBV2 to TRBJ2-7; D is ambiguous. The CDR3 spans 11 residues. In germline, CDR1 is SNHLY, CDR2 FYNNEI. In DNA form, the CDR3 reads TGTGCCAGCAGTGAAAACCACGATCAGTACTTC. It specifies CASSENHDQYF. Full variable domain (rest looked up from reference TRBV2 and TRBJ2-7): EPEVTQTPSHQVTQMGQEVILRCVPISNHLYFYWYRQILGQKVEFLVSFYNNEISEKSEIFDDQFSVERPDGSNFTLKIRSTKLEDSAMYFCASSENHDQYFGPGTRLTVT.

This clonotype came up once. The chain recombines TRBV20-1 with TRBJ2-1; D uncertain. The V end lost 5 bases, the J end lost 4 bases, and 21 bases lay between the germline ends. The germline V gene encodes CDR1 DFQATT and CDR2 SNEGSKA (reference sequence). The CDR3 loop spans 16 amino acids. The CDR3 DNA reads TGCAGTGCTCCTCCAGTGTCCGAGACTTCGTACAATGAGCAGTTCTTC. As protein: CSAPPVSETSYNEQFF.

To note about this clonotype: Being one base from a much bigger clone, this may be a read error. The chain joins TRBV28 to TRBJ1-4, with 11 bases that match TRBD1. This CDR3 spans 14 amino acids. CDR1 is MDHEN, CDR2 SYDVKM, per germline. Germline trimming cut 6 bases from V and 9 bases from J; bases unmatched to any gene: 6. CDR3 coding DNA: TGTGCCAGCAGCCCCGGGACAGGGGGTCAAAAACTGTTTTTT. It specifies CASSPGTGGQKLFF.

The rearrangement joins TRBV2 to TRBJ1-2; 10 bases map to TRBD1. Germline trimming cut 7 bases from V and 4 bases from J; bases unmatched to any gene: 9. CDR1 and CDR2 (germline): SNHLY, FYNNEI. This CDR3 contains 15 residues. The CDR3 sequence: CASTPRDRGPYGYTF. CDR3 in DNA: TGTGCCAGCACCCCCAGGGACAGGGGCCCCTATGGCTACACCTTC.

The chain joins TRBV6-2 or TRBV6-3 to TRBJ2-3; D is tentatively TRBD1 or TRBD2 (6 bases each). Germline CDR1 is MNHEY and CDR2 is SVGEGT. There are 14 residues in the CDR3. The ends were cut back, 6 bases at V and 6 bases at J, with 16 bases in the middle. The CDR3 coding sequence is TGTGCCAGCAGCCCAGGAGGGGGTTCGGATACGCAGTATTTT. Encoded protein: CASSPGGGSDTQYF.

The chain uses TRBV10-3 and TRBJ2-7; either TRBD1 or TRBD2 may fit D (5 bases each). CDR1 ENHRY and CDR2 SYGVKD come from the germline V gene. This CDR3 has 16 residues. The V and J ends lost 2 bases and 2 bases respectively, with 16 bases between them. CDR3 in DNA: TGTGCCATCAGTGAGAAACGCCCGGGACGGACCTACGAGCAGTACTTC. It specifies CAISEKRPGRTYEQYF.

V gene TRBV11-2 combines with J gene TRBJ2-4, with D hard to call. The CDR3 is made up of 13 amino acids. CDR1 and CDR2 from the germline V gene are SGHAT and FQNNGV. Trimming took off 1 base at V and 5 bases at J, with 6 bases between the two ends. CDR3 sequence reads: CASSLGAQNIQYF. Here the CDR3 DNA reads TGTGCCAGCAGCTTAGGGGCGCAAAACATTCAGTACTTC.

The chain couples TRBV18 to TRBJ1-5, with 7 bases that match TRBD1. CDR1 and CDR2 from the germline V gene are KGHSH and LQKENI. The CDR3 extends over 17 amino acids. V shed 2 bases and J 7 bases; nucleotides not matched to a gene: 14. The CDR3 region is CASSPVETTGTGQPQHF. In DNA form, the CDR3 reads TGTGCCAGCTCACCAGTGGAGACGACAGGGACGGGACAGCCCCAGCATTTT.

The chain combines TRBV5-1 with TRBJ2-1; D unresolved. Between the trimmed V and J ends, which lost 0 bases and 9 bases, there was a span of 13 bases. The CDR3 has 14 amino acids. Germline CDR1 and CDR2: SGHRS and YFSETQ. CDR3 sequence: CASSLARDIGEQFF. The CDR3 DNA reads TGCGCCAGCAGCTTGGCCCGTGATATCGGTGAGCAGTTCTTC.

On this clonotype itself: The junction and the germline gene differ at one end; a read error may be behind it. The CDR3 DNA sequence: TGCAGTGCTAGGGCTTTAAGGGGGGTCCAAGGGACCCAGTACTTC. It yields the protein CSARALRGVQGTQYF. The chain carries TRBV20-1 and TRBJ2-5; the D call may be TRBD1 or TRBD2 (6 bases each). The CDR3 totals 15 residues. CDR1 and CDR2 from the germline V gene are DFQATT and SNEGSKA (reference sequence).

This clonotype has only a few counts. The chain recombines TRBV20-1 with TRBJ2-1; no firm D call. Germline-derived CDR1 and CDR2 are DFQATT and SNEGSKA (reference sequence). The V end lost 1 base, the J end lost 7 bases, and 14 bases lay between the germline ends. The CDR3 is made up of 14 amino acids. CDR3 loop: CSARGWPRINEQFF. As DNA, the CDR3 is TGCAGTGCTAGAGGGTGGCCCCGGATTAATGAGCAGTTCTTC.

The chain uses TRBV5-1 and TRBJ2-4; 8 bases are shared with TRBD1. The assigned J gene may be wrong: the sequence end matches TRBJ2-5 better. This CDR3 is built from 16 residues. Looked up from germline, CDR1 is SGHRS and CDR2 is YFSETQ. The CDR3 DNA follows: TGCGCCAGCAGCAAGACCTTTAGGACAGGGCAAGAGACCCAGTACTTC. Translated: CASSKTFRTGQETQYF.

This clonotype was observed a few times. The rearrangement joins TRBV20-1 to TRBJ2-3, with TRBD1 matching over 7 bases. J lost 6 bases, V lost 6 bases, and 9 bases had no gene match. Germline lookup yields CDR1 DFQATT and CDR2 SNEGSKA (reference sequence). The CDR3 consists of 13 residues. CDR3 amino acids: CSALPARGDTQYF. The CDR3 coding sequence is TGCAGTGCCCTTCCGGCCAGGGGGGATACGCAGTATTTT.

The chain carries TRBV6-2 or TRBV6-3 and TRBJ2-1; 13 positions agree with TRBD2. V dropped 2 bases and J dropped 2; count of bases not matched to a gene: 0. Germline assignment: CDR1 MNHEY and CDR2 SVGEGT. The CDR3 is 16 residues long. The CDR3 DNA is TGTGCCAGCAGTTACGGGACTAGCGGGGCCTACAATGAGCAGTTCTTC. Protein: CASSYGTSGAYNEQFF.

This chain links TRBV11-2 with TRBJ1-6; possible D gene TRBD1, 5 bases. V shed 5 bases and J shed 14 bases, with 28 bases lying between them. Looked up from germline, CDR1 is SGHAT and CDR2 is FQNNGV. This CDR3 comprises 17 residues. CDR3 bases: TGTGCCAGCAGCCCGGACGCCAAACCGGGGACTTGGGTGACCCTCCACTTT. This translates into CASSPDAKPGTWVTLHF.

This chain connects TRBV27 to TRBJ2-1; a weak D match, TRBD2 (6 bases). The germline V gene has CDR1 MNHEY and CDR2 SMNVEV (reference sequence). This CDR3 has 14 residues. Trimming stripped 2 bases from V and 4 bases from J, with 9 bases between. CDR3 protein: CASSLLAQYNEQFF. In DNA form, the CDR3 reads TGTGCCAGCAGTTTACTAGCGCAGTACAATGAGCAGTTCTTC.